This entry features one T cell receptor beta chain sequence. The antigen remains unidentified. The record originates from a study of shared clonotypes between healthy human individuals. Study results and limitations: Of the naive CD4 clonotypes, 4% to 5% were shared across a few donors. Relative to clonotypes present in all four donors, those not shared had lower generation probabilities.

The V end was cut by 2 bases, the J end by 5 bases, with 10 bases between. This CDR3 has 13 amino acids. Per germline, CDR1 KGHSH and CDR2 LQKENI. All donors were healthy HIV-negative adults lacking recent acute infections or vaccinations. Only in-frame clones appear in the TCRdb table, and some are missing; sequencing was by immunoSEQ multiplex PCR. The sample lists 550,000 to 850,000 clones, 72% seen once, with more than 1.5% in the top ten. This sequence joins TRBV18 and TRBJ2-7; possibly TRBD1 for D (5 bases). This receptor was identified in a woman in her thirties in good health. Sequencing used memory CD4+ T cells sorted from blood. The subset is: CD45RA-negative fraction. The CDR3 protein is CASSPSRAHEQYF. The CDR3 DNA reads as TGTGCCAGCTCACCATCCAGGGCCCACGAGCAGTACTTC.